These 17 T cell receptor beta chains were sequenced from one sample in a study of shared clonotypes between healthy human individuals. Method: immunoSEQ multiplex PCR; TCRdb's copy keeps in-frame clones and lacks some. Among hundreds of thousands of clones, approximately 96% were seen once, and the ten largest hold 0.11%. Naive CD8 cells comprised CD45RO-negative, CCR7-positively selected cells, excluding terminally differentiated effector memory CD45RA+ cells. The sample was naive CD8+ T cells sorted from blood. The receptors come from a woman under 40 in good health.

V usage is TRBV19 and J usage is TRBJ1-5, with D perhaps matching TRBD1 (6 bases). Germline CDR1 LNHDA, CDR2 SQIVND (reference sequence). The CDR3 length is 16 residues. V was shortened by 7 bases and J by 0 bases, with 16 bases between the two germline ends. The CDR3 is CASTPRRGDSNQPQHF. In nucleotides, the CDR3 is TGTGCCAGTACCCCCCGCAGGGGAGATAGCAATCAGCCCCAGCATTTT.

The rearrangement links TRBV2 to TRBJ2-1, with 12 bases matching TRBD2. The V and J ends lost 3 bases and 6 bases, in that order; junction bases with no gene match: 6. The germline V gene encodes CDR1 SNHLY and CDR2 FYNNEI. This CDR3 is 16 amino acids long. DNA of the CDR3: TGTGCCAGCAGTGACCTAGCGGGAGGGCCTGTCAATGAGCAGTTCTTC. It specifies CASSDLAGGPVNEQFF.

The V call is TRBV28, the J call TRBJ1-2; D ambiguous. V shed 2 bases and J shed 0 bases, with 13 bases lying between them. Germline CDR1 and CDR2: MDHEN and SYDVKM. CDR3 length: 16 residues. CDR3 DNA sequence: TGTGCCAGCAGTTTACCCTTCTACAGAGCTAACTATGGCTACACCTTC. Encoded protein: CASSLPFYRANYGYTF.

The chain has TRBV29-1 and TRBJ2-7, with TRBD2 matching over 12 bases. Germline loops: CDR1 SQVTM, CDR2 ANQGSEA. The ends lost 5 bases at V and 2 bases at J; junction bases unmatched: 7. This CDR3 has 15 amino acids. The CDR3 DNA reads TGCAGCGTTACAGGACTAGCGGGGTCCGCCTACGAGCAGTACTTC. Its translation: CSVTGLAGSAYEQYF.

The chain couples TRBV5-1 to TRBJ1-2; 10 nucleotides align to TRBD1. CDR3 length equals 13 residues. Germline V gene sequence: CDR1 SGHRS, CDR2 YFSETQ. V was clipped by 4 bases and J by 7 bases; unmatched bases: 4. The CDR3 coding sequence is TGCGCCAGCAGCGTCGGACAGGGGGTTGGCTACACCTTC. Protein sequence: CASSVGQGVGYTF.

As to this clone: Other DNA sequences within the sample encode an identical CDR3. V is TRBV7-9 and J is TRBJ2-7; D is unresolved. The CDR3 runs 15 residues. CDR1 is SEHNR and CDR2 is FQNEAQ in the germline V gene (reference sequence). The V gene lost 0 bases and the J gene lost 2 bases, with 11 bases spanning the gap. CDR3 bases: TGTGCCAGCAGCTTAGCTGGCACTGAGACCTACGAGCAGTACTTC. It is translated as CASSLAGTETYEQYF.

This chain links TRBV28 with TRBJ2-7; D tentatively fits TRBD1 or TRBD2 (5 bases each). In germline, CDR1 is MDHEN, CDR2 SYDVKM. The CDR3 runs to 15 residues. Trimming stripped 3 bases from V and 0 bases from J, with 12 bases between. CDR3 loop: CASSFRVGSSYEQYF. The DNA for the CDR3 is TGTGCCAGCAGTTTCAGGGTGGGGAGCTCCTACGAGCAGTACTTC. Complete variable domain (other parts from reference TRBV28 and TRBJ2-7): DVKVTQSSRYLVKRTGEKVFLECVQDMDHENMFWYRQDPGLGLRLIYFSYDVKMKEKGDIPEGYSVSREKKERFSLILESASTNQTSMYLCASSFRVGSSYEQYFGPGTRLTVT.

This rearrangement joins TRBV27 to TRBJ2-7; maybe TRBD1 (5 bases). Germline CDR1 is MNHEY and CDR2 is SMNVEV (reference sequence). The CDR3 has 15 amino acids. The V end lost 2 bases, the J end lost 4 bases, and 15 bases lay between the germline ends. CDR3 in DNA: TGTGCCAGCAGTTTACAGGGCCTAATCGAGTACGAGCAGTACTTC. It is translated as CASSLQGLIEYEQYF.

V usage is TRBV7-6 and J usage is TRBJ2-5, with 10 positions matching TRBD2. With V trimmed by 2 bases and J by 5 bases, 8 bases remained unmatched. The germline CDR1 and CDR2 sequences are SGHVS and FNYEAQ. CDR3 length equals 16 residues. The CDR3 nucleotides are TGTGCCAGCAGCTTAAGGAGCGGGAGGGCCTATGAGACCCAGTACTTC. Encoded protein: CASSLRSGRAYETQYF.

This clone was observed a handful of times. This chain joins TRBV7-3 and TRBJ2-1; no definite D call. The V gene lost 1 base and the J gene lost 2 bases, with 12 bases spanning the gap. The germline V gene encodes CDR1 SGHTA and CDR2 FQGTGA. This CDR3 spans 16 amino acids. The CDR3 loop reads CASSLNLVPPYNEQFF. In DNA, the CDR3 is TGTGCCAGCAGCTTAAACCTAGTCCCCCCCTACAATGAGCAGTTCTTC.

In this sample, this clone turned up once. The V and J genes are TRBV7-6 and TRBJ2-1; the D call may be TRBD1 or TRBD2 (6 bases each). Per the germline V gene, CDR1 is SGHVS and CDR2 is FNYEAQ. The CDR3 totals 16 residues. V was trimmed by 1 base and J by 6 bases, leaving 16 bases between them. The CDR3 reads CASSLERRGLGNEQFF. The CDR3 DNA sequence: TGTGCCAGCAGCTTAGAACGTCGGGGGCTCGGCAATGAGCAGTTCTTC.

This chain connects TRBV27 to TRBJ1-2; no clear D. Germline lookup yields CDR1 MNHEY and CDR2 SMNVEV (reference sequence). V lost 3 bases, J lost 4 bases, and 9 bases lay in between. The CDR3 extends over 13 amino acids. CDR3 sequence: CASSFEPSYGYTF. The CDR3 region has the DNA TGTGCCAGCAGTTTCGAACCATCCTATGGCTACACCTTC.

The chain recombines TRBV9 with TRBJ2-3; 7 nucleotides match TRBD2. The CDR3 totals 20 residues. J gave up 2 bases and V 3 bases, and 21 bases lay outside the gene matches. Germline-derived CDR1 and CDR2 are SGDLS and YYNGEE. CDR3 sequence reads: CASSGLLLAGVAEYTDTQYF. Written as DNA, the CDR3 is TGTGCCAGCAGCGGGTTGTTACTGGCGGGAGTAGCGGAATACACAGATACGCAGTATTTT.

The chain combines TRBV27 with TRBJ2-7; D is perhaps TRBD1 (7 bases). CDR1 and CDR2 from the germline V gene are MNHEY and SMNVEV (reference sequence). This CDR3 region has 16 residues. With 3 bases removed from V and 3 bases from J, the gap between germline ends came to 18 bases. The CDR3 protein is CASSLVGGGDDYEQYF. CDR3 nucleotides: TGTGCCAGCAGTTTGGTAGGAGGGGGCGATGACTACGAGCAGTACTTC.

A word on this clone: Other DNA sequences in the same sample also yield this CDR3. The chain carries TRBV5-4 and TRBJ1-4; D gene ambiguous. Germline V gene sequence: CDR1 SGHNT, CDR2 YYREEE (reference sequence). The CDR3 runs to 13 residues. Trimming shortened V by 0 bases and J by 5 bases, and 5 bases separated the two germline ends. CDR3 DNA sequence: TGTGCCAGCAGCTTGGAAAGCAATGAAAAACTGTTTTTT. Translated, it gives CASSLESNEKLFF.

The gene calls are TRBV19 and TRBJ2-3; D call uncertain. From germline, CDR1 is LNHDA and CDR2 SQIVND (reference sequence). Trimming pared 6 bases from V and 3 bases from J, leaving 4 bases between. This CDR3 has 11 amino acids. The CDR3 DNA reads as TGTGCCAGTAGGATAACAGATACGCAGTATTTT. It codes for CASRITDTQYF.

The chain couples TRBV2 to TRBJ2-1; D call uncertain. The V end lost 0 bases, the J end lost 10 bases, and 16 bases lay between the germline ends. In germline, CDR1 is SNHLY, CDR2 FYNNEI. The length of the CDR3 is 15 residues. Here the CDR3 DNA reads TGTGCCAGCAGTGAAGCGGTAAACCCGGCGCAGGAGCAGTTCTTC. This codes for CASSEAVNPAQEQFF. The full variable domain, rest sourced from reference TRBV2 and TRBJ2-1, is EPEVTQTPSHQVTQMGQEVILRCVPISNHLYFYWYRQILGQKVEFLVSFYNNEISEKSEIFDDQFSVERPDGSNFTLKIRSTKLEDSAMYFCASSEAVNPAQEQFFGPGTRLTVL.